These 17 T cell receptor beta chains were all obtained from the same sample, sequenced in a study of blood T cell repertoires in COVID-19 (dated by TCRdb to the early 2020s). Library preparation was by the immunoSEQ multiplex PCR assay. The table was pulled from immuneACCESS by TCRdb, which kept in-frame rearrangements only. Such tables lose some clones; where checked, under half of the loss comes from unresolved V genes, and the rest has no known cause. In all, the sample holds 150,000 to 200,000 clones, and over 75% of those were seen once. Less than 1.5% of the sample rests with the top ten. Sequencing was carried out using PBMCs or T cells enriched from blood (not recorded which). All receptors come from a human donor with acute COVID-19. The donor label of this sample is uncertain.

The chain links TRBV4-2 to TRBJ2-2; D is uncertain. The germline V gene has CDR1 LGHNA and CDR2 YNFKEQ. This CDR3 has 14 amino acids. V was cut by 0 bases and J by 4 bases, with 6 bases left in between. The CDR3: CASSQDPGTGELFF. The CDR3 DNA follows: TGTGCCAGCAGCCAAGATCCCGGCACCGGGGAGCTGTTTTTT.

The chain is built from TRBV9 and TRBJ1-2; 8 nucleotides agree with TRBD1. V lost 0 bases, J lost 4 bases, and 14 bases stayed unmatched. This CDR3 is built from 18 residues. Germline V gene sequence: CDR1 SGDLS, CDR2 YYNGEE. This CDR3 reads CASSVAQEGDRPIYGYTF. For the CDR3, the DNA is TGTGCCAGCAGCGTAGCCCAGGAGGGGGACAGGCCCATCTATGGCTACACCTTC.

The CDR3 is CASDSFRGGAKNIQYF. CDR3 DNA sequence: TGTGCCAGCGATTCTTTTAGGGGGGGAGCCAAAAACATTCAGTACTTC. The genes are TRBV2 and TRBJ2-4; D may be TRBD2 (7 bases). This CDR3 is 16 amino acids long. Looked up from germline, CDR1 is SNHLY and CDR2 is FYNNEI. With 8 bases removed from V and 0 bases from J, the gap between germline ends came to 17 bases. Full variable domain (missing parts from reference TRBV2 and TRBJ2-4): EPEVTQTPSHQVTQMGQEVILRCVPISNHLYFYWYRQILGQKVEFLVSFYNNEISEKSEIFDDQFSVERPDGSNFTLKIRSTKLEDSAMYFCASDSFRGGAKNIQYFGAGTRLSVL.

This chain uses TRBV7-9 with TRBJ2-3; 12 positions agree with TRBD2. With 2 bases clipped from V and 4 bases from J, the junction kept 7 bases outside the gene matches. There are 17 residues in the CDR3. Germline V CDR1 and CDR2: SEHNR, FQNEAQ (reference sequence). CDR3 sequence reads: CASSLSSSGGGSDTQYF. CDR3 nucleotides: TGTGCCAGCAGCTTAAGCTCTAGCGGGGGGGGTTCAGATACGCAGTATTTT. The full variable domain, in which reference TRBV7-9 and TRBJ2-3 provide the parts outside the CDR3, is DTGVSQNPRHKITKRGQNVTFRCDPISEHNRLYWYRQTLGQGPEFLTYFQNEAQLEKSRLLSDRFSAERPKGSFSTLEIQRTEQGDSAMYLCASSLSSSGGGSDTQYFGPGTRLTVL.

The chain couples TRBV11-3 to TRBJ1-1; D is undetermined. This CDR3 comprises 12 residues. Trimming removed 5 bases at V and 4 bases at J, with 8 bases between. Germline V gene data show CDR1 as SGHNT and CDR2 as YENEEA. In DNA form, the CDR3 reads TGTGCCAGCAGCCGGGTGGGCACTGAAGCTTTCTTT. Its translation is CASSRVGTEAFF.

In this sample, this clone turned up once. The chain recombines TRBV19 with TRBJ1-2; 9 bases fit TRBD1. The V segment lost 9 bases and the J segment 4 bases; nucleotides outside the gene matches: 3. Germline CDR1 reads LNHDA; CDR2 reads SQIVND (reference sequence). This CDR3 spans 12 amino acids. In DNA, the CDR3 is TGTGCCAGCTGGGACAGGGCCTATGGCTACACCTTC. As protein: CASWDRAYGYTF.

This CDR3 is CATSTGGNEQFF. For the CDR3, the DNA is TGTGCCACCTCGACAGGCGGCAATGAGCAGTTCTTC. The J gene is TRBJ2-1, the V gene TRBV28; possible D gene TRBD1, 6 bases. In germline, CDR1 is MDHEN, CDR2 SYDVKM. With 10 bases removed from V and 6 bases from J, the gap between germline ends came to 13 bases. CDR3 length equals 12 residues.

The V call is TRBV5-1, the J call TRBJ2-1; D might be TRBD1 (7 bases). CDR3 length: 15 residues. Trimming stripped 6 bases from V and 5 bases from J, with 18 bases between. CDR1 SGHRS and CDR2 YFSETQ come from the germline V gene. CDR3 protein: CASTTNQGGHNEQFF. The CDR3 DNA sequence: TGCGCCAGCACCACAAATCAGGGGGGCCACAATGAGCAGTTCTTC.

The rearrangement joins TRBV3-1 (or the pseudogene TRBV3-2) to TRBJ2-5; D is possibly TRBD2 (6 bases). Per germline, CDR1 LGHDT and CDR2 YNNKEL (reference sequence). This CDR3 is 14 amino acids long. The V and J ends lost 6 bases and 3 bases respectively, with 14 bases between them. In nucleotides, the CDR3 is TGTGCCAGCAGGGGGGACTTGTTAGAAGAGACCCAGTACTTC. This translates into CASRGDLLEETQYF.

This sequence joins TRBV5-1 and TRBJ2-1, with D unclear. The CDR3 length is 14 residues. V gave up 3 bases and J gave up 4 bases, with 11 bases separating them. Germline V lookup: CDR1 SGHRS, CDR2 YFSETQ. CDR3 amino acids: CASSSHSPYNEQFF. The CDR3, as DNA: TGCGCCAGCAGCTCGCATAGCCCTTACAATGAGCAGTTCTTC.

This clone turned up a few times. The gene calls are TRBV6-2 or TRBV6-3 and TRBJ2-5, with D perhaps TRBD2 (5 bases). This CDR3 has 12 residues. CDR1 and CDR2 from the germline V gene are MNHEY and SVGEGT. With 2 bases removed from V and 5 bases from J, the gap between germline ends came to 6 bases. The CDR3 DNA sequence: TGTGCCAGCAGTTACGGGGAGGAGACCCAGTACTTC. This translates into CASSYGEETQYF.

The genes are TRBV5-6 and TRBJ2-2; 12 bases are shared with TRBD1. This CDR3 contains 17 residues. Germline CDR1 is SGHDT and CDR2 is YYEEEE. V shed 4 bases, J shed 5 bases, and the junction held 9 bases outside the gene matches. Written as DNA, the CDR3 is TGTGCCAGCAGCCCGAACTTGGGACAGGGGGCAACCGGGGAGCTGTTTTTT. Protein sequence: CASSPNLGQGATGELFF.

This rearrangement joins TRBV5-4 to TRBJ2-3; D perhaps matches TRBD1 (7 bases). The CDR3 length is 16 residues. Trimming took off 4 bases at V and 6 bases at J, with 21 bases between the two ends. Germline V gives CDR1 SGHNT, CDR2 YYREEE (reference sequence). CDR3 sequence reads: CASSPSRQGGLDTQYF. The CDR3 nucleotides are TGTGCCAGCAGCCCCTCCAGGCAGGGGGGCCTGGATACGCAGTATTTT.

This clone has more than one count but fewer than ten. J is TRBJ1-6 and V is TRBV6-4; weak D call: TRBD1 (6 bases). CDR3 length: 14 residues. Germline-derived CDR1 and CDR2 are MRHNA and SNTAGT. V lost 5 bases, J lost 7 bases, and 12 bases lay in between. CDR3 in amino acids: CASSHGTLNSPLHF. Here the CDR3 DNA reads TGTGCCAGCAGTCACGGGACACTCAATTCACCCCTCCACTTT.

To note about this clone: A junction boundary mismatches the germline segment, possibly from a read error. The chain is built from TRBV18 and TRBJ1-1; TRBD1 matches at 8 bases. The germline V gene encodes CDR1 KGHSH and CDR2 LQKENI. This CDR3 has 14 amino acids. In DNA form, the CDR3 reads TGTGCCAGCTCATTCCAGGGGGCGAACCCTGAAGCTTTCTTT. It codes for CASSFQGANPEAFF.

This chain uses TRBV6-6 with TRBJ2-1; 9 bases fit TRBD1. The V segment lost 6 bases and the J segment 6 bases; nucleotides outside the gene matches: 6. Germline lookup yields CDR1 MNHNY and CDR2 SVGAGI (reference sequence). The CDR3 has 14 residues. CDR3 coding DNA: TGTGCCAGCAGATTTGGACAGGGGCTCAATGAGCAGTTCTTC. It codes for CASRFGQGLNEQFF.

The chain combines TRBV10-3 with TRBJ2-3, with 7 nucleotides matching TRBD1. From germline, CDR1 is ENHRY and CDR2 SYGVKD. CDR3 length: 15 residues. With 0 bases clipped from V and 1 base from J, the junction kept 1 base outside the gene matches. CDR3 residues: CAISESGTGTDTQYF. The CDR3 DNA is TGTGCCATCAGTGAGTCAGGGACAGGCACAGATACGCAGTATTTT.